These 20 T cell receptor beta chains originate from one sample sequenced in a study of chemoradiotherapy in HPV16-positive cancers. Sequencing used immunoSEQ multiplex PCR; TCRdb keeps in-frame clones, though not all of them. The sample has approximately 9,300 clones; approximately 70% are singletons. This specimen was collected from a patient who underwent chemoradiotherapy. The receptors shown here come from a human donor with HPV-associated anogenital cancer.

The chain employs TRBV5-1 and TRBJ2-5; a weak D match, TRBD1 (5 bases). CDR1 SGHRS and CDR2 YFSETQ come from the germline V gene. V lost 1 base and J 6 bases, leaving 13 bases between the germline ends. The CDR3 length is 14 residues. Here the CDR3 reads CASSLSFREKTQYF. DNA of the CDR3: TGCGCCAGCAGCTTGAGTTTCAGGGAAAAGACCCAGTACTTC.

V and J are TRBV11-2 and TRBJ2-1; 8 nucleotides line up with TRBD1. CDR3 size: 17 residues. Per germline, CDR1 SGHAT and CDR2 FQNNGV. V was pared by 2 bases and J by 0 bases, with 6 bases of the junction left unmatched. CDR3 nucleotide sequence: TGTGCCAGCAGCTTACCTCAGGGGGCTCCCTCCTACAATGAGCAGTTCTTC. This gives the protein CASSLPQGAPSYNEQFF.

The V and J genes are TRBV27 and TRBJ2-6, with D uncertain. The CDR3 loop spans 16 amino acids. Between the trimmed V and J ends, which lost 3 bases and 0 bases, there was a span of 9 bases. The germline V gene encodes CDR1 MNHEY and CDR2 SMNVEV (reference sequence). CDR3 in amino acids: CASSFGDSSGANVLTF. DNA of the CDR3: TGTGCCAGCAGTTTTGGGGATAGCTCTGGGGCCAACGTCCTGACTTTC.

This clone was picked up a small number of times. The V gene is TRBV5-1, the J gene TRBJ2-7; D might be TRBD1 or TRBD2, each matching 5 bases. Germline V gives CDR1 SGHRS, CDR2 YFSETQ. The V and J ends lost 4 bases and 3 bases respectively, with 11 bases between them. CDR3 length: 13 amino acids. The CDR3 nucleotides read TGCGCCAGCAGCGGGGGACCGAACTACGAGCAGTACTTC. It specifies CASSGGPNYEQYF.

The chain joins TRBV28 to TRBJ1-5; TRBD1 might be the D (5 bases). The CDR3 loop spans 16 amino acids. Germline CDR1 and CDR2: MDHEN and SYDVKM. Trimming took off 5 bases at V and 0 bases at J, with 14 bases between the two ends. CDR3 in amino acids: CASSPRQRDSNQPQHF. CDR3 DNA: TGTGCCAGCAGTCCAAGACAGAGAGATAGCAATCAGCCCCAGCATTTT.

The chain employs TRBV7-9 and TRBJ1-4; D is unclear. Per the germline V gene, CDR1 is SEHNR and CDR2 is FQNEAQ (reference sequence). Trimming cost V 4 bases and J 0 bases, with 15 bases left between them. CDR3 length equals 17 residues. DNA of the CDR3: TGTGCCAGCAGCTCACCAGAGGCCCGAACAACTAATGAAAAACTGTTTTTT. It encodes CASSSPEARTTNEKLFF.

The chain has TRBV5-1 and TRBJ1-1, with D perhaps TRBD1 (6 bases). The CDR3 spans 16 residues. Germline CDR1 reads SGHRS; CDR2 reads YFSETQ. V lost 0 bases and J lost 4, with 16 bases in between. The DNA of the CDR3 is TGCGCCAGCAGCTTGGACACAGGGCCCAGGAGCACTGAAGCTTTCTTT. Translating it yields CASSLDTGPRSTEAFF.

The J gene is TRBJ1-6, the V gene TRBV7-9; D is unresolved. Germline loops: CDR1 SEHNR, CDR2 FQNEAQ (reference sequence). The CDR3 totals 14 residues. V shed 6 bases and J shed 8 bases, with 14 bases lying between them. The CDR3 bases are TGTGCCAGCAGGGCGACCGGAACGGATTCACCCCTCCACTTT. It codes for CASRATGTDSPLHF.

This clone is classed as large. This chain joins TRBV5-6 and TRBJ1-5, with 7 bases matching TRBD1. The CDR3 has 16 amino acids. Germline lookup yields CDR1 SGHDT and CDR2 YYEEEE. V was clipped by 3 bases and J by 7 bases; unmatched bases: 13. CDR3 residues: CASSSASDRSGQPQHF. The CDR3 nucleotides read TGTGCCAGCAGCTCAGCATCGGACAGGAGCGGGCAGCCCCAGCATTTT.

This clone has just a few counts. This chain links TRBV2 with TRBJ1-1, with a weak D call TRBD1 (6 bases). The CDR3 spans 15 residues. V was clipped by 4 bases and J by 0 bases, with 12 bases between them. Germline V gene data show CDR1 as SNHLY and CDR2 as FYNNEI. As DNA, the CDR3 is TGTGCCAGCAGTGCGGACAGCTACATGAACACTGAAGCTTTCTTT. Translation: CASSADSYMNTEAFF.

Here the CDR3 reads CAISEGANTEAFF. The DNA for the CDR3 is TGTGCCATCAGTGAAGGGGCTAACACTGAAGCTTTCTTT. The chain joins TRBV10-3 to TRBJ1-1; D is perhaps TRBD1 (5 bases). In germline, CDR1 is ENHRY, CDR2 SYGVKD. This CDR3 is built from 13 residues. Trimming took off 3 bases at V and 2 bases at J, with 7 bases between the two ends.

The chain combines TRBV28 with TRBJ1-4; D might be TRBD1 (5 bases). CDR1 and CDR2 from the germline V gene are MDHEN and SYDVKM. Trimming took off 5 bases at V and 0 bases at J, with 10 bases between the two ends. The CDR3 sequence is 15 residues long. The CDR3 reads CASSVQGTTNEKLFF. DNA for the CDR3: TGTGCCAGCAGTGTTCAGGGTACAACTAATGAAAAACTGTTTTTT.

The chain is built from TRBV6-5 and TRBJ1-3; 7 positions match TRBD1. The V gene's germline CDR1 is MNHEY and CDR2 SVGAGI. The CDR3 has 16 residues. V lost 2 bases to trimming and J lost 4 bases; unmatched junction nucleotides: 8. The CDR3 loop reads CASSYTPTGYGNTIYF. In DNA form, the CDR3 reads TGTGCCAGCAGTTACACGCCGACAGGGTACGGAAACACCATATATTTT.

The chain uses TRBV7-6 and TRBJ1-1; D gene unclear. This CDR3 spans 16 amino acids. CDR1 is SGHVS, CDR2 FNYEAQ, per germline. The ends were cut back, 5 bases at V and 2 bases at J, with 18 bases in the middle. CDR3: CASSATAEAFNTEAFF. The DNA of the CDR3 is TGTGCCAGCAGCGCCACCGCAGAGGCCTTCAACACTGAAGCTTTCTTT.

The V call is TRBV6-1, the J call TRBJ2-5, with TRBD1 matching 8 bases. The CDR3 runs 14 residues. Losses at the gene ends were 4 bases for V and 6 bases for J; bases not matched to a gene: 7. Germline loops: CDR1 MNHNS, CDR2 SASEGT. DNA for the CDR3: TGTGCCAGCAGTGCAACAGGGGGGTATCAGACCCAGTACTTC. It codes for CASSATGGYQTQYF.

CDR3 residues: CSVSDRLAGLETQYF. As DNA, the CDR3 is TGCAGCGTATCCGACCGACTAGCGGGGCTAGAGACCCAGTACTTC. The chain has TRBV29-1 and TRBJ2-5, with 11 nucleotides matching TRBD2. The CDR3 runs to 15 residues. The V gene end was trimmed by 6 bases and the J gene end by 4 bases; junction bases not matched to a gene: 10. CDR1 SQVTM and CDR2 ANQGSEA come from the germline V gene.

This chain uses TRBV19 with TRBJ1-5, with D maybe TRBD1 (5 bases). This CDR3 is 14 amino acids long. In germline, CDR1 is LNHDA, CDR2 SQIVND (reference sequence). Trimming removed 3 bases from V and 7 bases from J, with 13 bases in between. CDR3 amino acids: CASSMMTVGQPQHF. CDR3 nucleotides: TGTGCCAGTAGTATGATGACAGTGGGGCAGCCCCAGCATTTT.

In its sample, this clone was seen a few times. The chain joins TRBV2 to TRBJ2-1; D is ambiguous. This CDR3 contains 12 residues. V was pared by 2 bases and J by 5 bases, with 4 bases between. Per germline, CDR1 SNHLY and CDR2 FYNNEI. The CDR3 sequence is CASSENNNEQFF. Here the CDR3 DNA reads TGTGCCAGCAGTGAAAACAACAATGAGCAGTTCTTC.

V is TRBV19 and J is TRBJ2-3; D possibly uses TRBD1 or TRBD2 (5 bases each). Germline CDR1 reads LNHDA; CDR2 reads SQIVND (reference sequence). V lost 6 bases, J lost 5 bases, and 27 bases lay in between. The CDR3 loop spans 18 amino acids. CDR3 amino acids: CASRPITPGPQEVDTQYF. DNA of the CDR3: TGTGCCAGTAGGCCAATAACACCGGGACCTCAGGAGGTAGATACGCAGTATTTT.

The chain joins TRBV11-2 to TRBJ2-1, with D possibly matching TRBD2 (6 bases). Trimming pared 1 base from V and 3 bases from J, leaving 10 bases between. Per the germline V gene, CDR1 is SGHAT and CDR2 is FQNNGV. The CDR3 covers 15 residues. For the CDR3, the DNA is TGTGCCAGCAGCTTAGTTGCGGGAATCTACAATGAGCAGTTCTTC. Protein sequence: CASSLVAGIYNEQFF. The full variable domain, completed using reference TRBV11-2 and TRBJ2-1, is EAGVAQSPRYKIIEKRQSVAFWCNPISGHATLYWYQQILGQGPKLLIQFQNNGVVDDSQLPKDRFSAERLKGVDSTLKIQPAKLEDSAVYLCASSLVAGIYNEQFFGPGTRLTVL.